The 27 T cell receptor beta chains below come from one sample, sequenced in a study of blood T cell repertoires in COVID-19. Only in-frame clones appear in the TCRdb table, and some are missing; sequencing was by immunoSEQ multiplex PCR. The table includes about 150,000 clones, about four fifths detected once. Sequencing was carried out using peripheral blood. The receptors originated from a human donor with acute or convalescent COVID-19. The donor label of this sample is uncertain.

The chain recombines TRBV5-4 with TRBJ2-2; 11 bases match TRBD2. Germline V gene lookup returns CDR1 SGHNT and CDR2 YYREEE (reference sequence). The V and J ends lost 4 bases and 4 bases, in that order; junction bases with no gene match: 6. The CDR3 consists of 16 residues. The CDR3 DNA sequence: TGTGCCAGCAGCATAGTTAGCGGGGGGGCCACCGGGGAGCTGTTTTTT. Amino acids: CASSIVSGGATGELFF.

The CDR3 DNA sequence: TGTGCCAGCTCACCACAGGGGACAGAATATGGCTACACCTTC. This encodes CASSPQGTEYGYTF. The chain uses TRBV18 and TRBJ1-2, with 7 bases fitting TRBD1. The trim removed 1 base at V and 5 bases at J, leaving 4 bases unmatched. The CDR3 consists of 14 residues. Looked up from germline, CDR1 is KGHSH and CDR2 is LQKENI.

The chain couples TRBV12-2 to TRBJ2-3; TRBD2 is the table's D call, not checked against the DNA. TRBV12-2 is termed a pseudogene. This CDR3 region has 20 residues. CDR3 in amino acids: CASRPGGLARTPPHTDTQYF. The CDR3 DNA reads TGTGCAAGTCGCCCGGGGGGCCTAGCCCGGACCCCCCCCCACACAGATACGCAGTATTTT.

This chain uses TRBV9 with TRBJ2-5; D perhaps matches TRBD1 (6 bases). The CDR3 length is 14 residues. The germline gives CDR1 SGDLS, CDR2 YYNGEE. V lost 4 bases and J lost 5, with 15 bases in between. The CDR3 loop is CASSQNQGRETQYF. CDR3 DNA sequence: TGTGCCAGCAGCCAAAATCAGGGGCGTGAGACCCAGTACTTC.

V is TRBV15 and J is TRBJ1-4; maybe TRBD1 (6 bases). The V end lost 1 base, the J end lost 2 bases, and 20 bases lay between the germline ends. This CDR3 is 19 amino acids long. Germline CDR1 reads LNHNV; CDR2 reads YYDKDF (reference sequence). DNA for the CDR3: TGTGCCACCAGCAGAGGACCACTTAAACGACAGGCGACTAATGAAAAACTGTTTTTT. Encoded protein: CATSRGPLKRQATNEKLFF. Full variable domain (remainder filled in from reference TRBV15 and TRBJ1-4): DAMVIQNPRYQVTQFGKPVTLSCSQTLNHNVMYWYQQKSSQAPKLLFHYYDKDFNNEADTPDNFQSRRPNTSFCFLDIRSPGLGDTAMYLCATSRGPLKRQATNEKLFFGSGTQLSVL.

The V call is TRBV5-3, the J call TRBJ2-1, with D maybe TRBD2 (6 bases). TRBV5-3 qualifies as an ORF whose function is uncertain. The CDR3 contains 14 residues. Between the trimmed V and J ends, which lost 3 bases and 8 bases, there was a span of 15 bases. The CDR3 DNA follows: TGTGCCAGAAGCTCCGGGACTCGGGGCCATGAGCAGTTCTTC. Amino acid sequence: CARSSGTRGHEQFF.

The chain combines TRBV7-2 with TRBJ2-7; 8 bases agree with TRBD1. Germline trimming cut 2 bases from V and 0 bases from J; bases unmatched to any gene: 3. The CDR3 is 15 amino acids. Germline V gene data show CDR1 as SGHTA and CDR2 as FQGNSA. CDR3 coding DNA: TGTGCCAGCAGCTTATACGGGACAGGCTCCTACGAGCAGTACTTC. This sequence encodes CASSLYGTGSYEQYF.

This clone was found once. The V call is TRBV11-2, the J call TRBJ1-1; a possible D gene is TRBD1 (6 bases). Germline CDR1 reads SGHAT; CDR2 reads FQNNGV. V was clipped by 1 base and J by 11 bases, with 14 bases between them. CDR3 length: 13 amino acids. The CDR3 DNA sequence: TGTGCCAGCAGCTTAGCGCGGGGGCAAGGGGCTTTCTTT. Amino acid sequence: CASSLARGQGAFF. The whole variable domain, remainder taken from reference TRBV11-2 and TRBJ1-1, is EAGVAQSPRYKIIEKRQSVAFWCNPISGHATLYWYQQILGQGPKLLIQFQNNGVVDDSQLPKDRFSAERLKGVDSTLKIQPAKLEDSAVYLCASSLARGQGAFFGQGTRLTVV.

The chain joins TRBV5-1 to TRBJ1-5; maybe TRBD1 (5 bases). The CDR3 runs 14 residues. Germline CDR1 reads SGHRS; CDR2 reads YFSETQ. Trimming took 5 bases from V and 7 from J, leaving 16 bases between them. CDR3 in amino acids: CASSVGGDGQPQHF. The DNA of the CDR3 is TGCGCCAGCAGTGTCGGAGGGGACGGCCAGCCCCAGCATTTT.

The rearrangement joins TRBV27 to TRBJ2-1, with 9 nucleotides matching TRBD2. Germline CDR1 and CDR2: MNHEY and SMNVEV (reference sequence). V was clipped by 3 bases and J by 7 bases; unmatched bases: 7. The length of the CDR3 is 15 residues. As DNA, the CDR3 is TGTGCCAGCAGTTTTTCGCGGGGGGGCGGTAATGAGCAGTTCTTC. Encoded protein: CASSFSRGGGNEQFF.

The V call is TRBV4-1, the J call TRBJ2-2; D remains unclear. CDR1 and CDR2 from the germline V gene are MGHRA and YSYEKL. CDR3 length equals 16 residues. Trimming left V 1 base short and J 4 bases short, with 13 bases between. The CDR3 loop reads CASSQGIGRSTGELFF. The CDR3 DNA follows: TGCGCCAGCAGCCAAGGAATCGGTAGGAGCACCGGGGAGCTGTTTTTT.

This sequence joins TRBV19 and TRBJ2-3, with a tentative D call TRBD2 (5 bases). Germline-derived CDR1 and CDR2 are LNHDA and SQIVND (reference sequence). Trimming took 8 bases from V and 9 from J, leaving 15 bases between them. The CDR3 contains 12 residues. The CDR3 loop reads CASSRAADTQYF. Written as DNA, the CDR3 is TGTGCCAGTTCGAGGGCGGCGGACACGCAGTATTTT. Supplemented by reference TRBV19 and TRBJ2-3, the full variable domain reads DGGITQSPKYLFRKEGQNVTLSCEQNLNHDAMYWYRQDPGQGLRLIYYSQIVNDFQKGDIAEGYSVSREKKESFPLTVTSAQKNPTAFYLCASSRAADTQYFGPGTRLTVL.

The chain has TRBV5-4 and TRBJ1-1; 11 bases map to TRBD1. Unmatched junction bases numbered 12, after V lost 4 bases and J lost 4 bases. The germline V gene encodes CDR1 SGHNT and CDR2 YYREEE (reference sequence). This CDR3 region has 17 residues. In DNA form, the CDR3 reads TGTGCCAGCAGCCCCCGGACAGGGGGCGGTTTACCCACTGAAGCTTTCTTT. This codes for CASSPRTGGGLPTEAFF. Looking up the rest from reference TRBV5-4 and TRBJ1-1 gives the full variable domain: ETGVTQSPTHLIKTRGQQVTLRCSSQSGHNTVSWYQQALGQGPQFIFQYYREEENGRGNFPPRFSGLQFPNYSSELNVNALELDDSALYLCASSPRTGGGLPTEAFFGQGTRLTVV.

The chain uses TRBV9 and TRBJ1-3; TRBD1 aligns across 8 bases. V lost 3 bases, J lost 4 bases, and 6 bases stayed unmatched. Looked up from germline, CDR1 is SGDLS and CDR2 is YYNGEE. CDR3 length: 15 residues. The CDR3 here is CASSAQTGVGNTIYF. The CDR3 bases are TGTGCCAGCAGCGCCCAGACAGGGGTGGGAAACACCATATATTTT. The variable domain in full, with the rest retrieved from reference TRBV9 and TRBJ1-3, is DSGVTQTPKHLITATGQRVTLRCSPRSGDLSVYWYQQSLDQGLQFLIQYYNGEERAKGNILERFSAQQFPDLHSELNLSSLELGDSALYFCASSAQTGVGNTIYFGEGSWLTVV.

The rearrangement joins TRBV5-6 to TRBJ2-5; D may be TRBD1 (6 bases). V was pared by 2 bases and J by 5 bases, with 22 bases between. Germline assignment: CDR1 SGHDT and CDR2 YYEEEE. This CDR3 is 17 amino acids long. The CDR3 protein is CASSFSSGHPERETQYF. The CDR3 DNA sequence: TGTGCCAGCAGCTTTTCCTCGGGACATCCCGAGAGGGAGACCCAGTACTTC.

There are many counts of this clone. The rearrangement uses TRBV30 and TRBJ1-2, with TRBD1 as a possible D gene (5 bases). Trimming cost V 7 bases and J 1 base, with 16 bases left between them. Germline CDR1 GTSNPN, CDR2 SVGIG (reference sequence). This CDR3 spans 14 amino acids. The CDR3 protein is CAFRPGGGNYGYTF. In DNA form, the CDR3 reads TGTGCCTTCCGGCCGGGGGGAGGTAACTATGGCTACACCTTC.

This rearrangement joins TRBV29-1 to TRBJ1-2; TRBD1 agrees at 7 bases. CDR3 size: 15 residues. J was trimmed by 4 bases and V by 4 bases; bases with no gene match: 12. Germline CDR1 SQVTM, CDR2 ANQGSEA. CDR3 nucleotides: TGCAGCGTTGCAGGGGGACGAGCCACTACCTATGGCTACACCTTC. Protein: CSVAGGRATTYGYTF.

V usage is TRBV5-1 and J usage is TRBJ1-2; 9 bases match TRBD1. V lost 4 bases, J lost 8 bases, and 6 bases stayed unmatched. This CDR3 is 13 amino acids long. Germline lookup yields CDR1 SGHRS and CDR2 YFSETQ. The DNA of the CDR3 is TGCGCCAGCAGCCACGGACAGGGGCAGGGCTACACCTTC. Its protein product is CASSHGQGQGYTF.

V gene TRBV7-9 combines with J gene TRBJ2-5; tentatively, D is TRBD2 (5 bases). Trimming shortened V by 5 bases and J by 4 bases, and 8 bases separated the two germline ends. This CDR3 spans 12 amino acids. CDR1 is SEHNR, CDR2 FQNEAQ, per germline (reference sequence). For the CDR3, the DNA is TGTGCCAGCAGCGCGGGCGGAGAGACCCAGTACTTC. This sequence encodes CASSAGGETQYF.

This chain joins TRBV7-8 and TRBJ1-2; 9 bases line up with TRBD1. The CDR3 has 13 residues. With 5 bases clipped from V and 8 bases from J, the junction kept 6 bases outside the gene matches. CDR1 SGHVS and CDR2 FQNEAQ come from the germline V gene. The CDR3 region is CASSPGTGYGYTF. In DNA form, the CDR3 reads TGTGCCAGCAGCCCCGGGACAGGGTACGGCTACACCTTC.

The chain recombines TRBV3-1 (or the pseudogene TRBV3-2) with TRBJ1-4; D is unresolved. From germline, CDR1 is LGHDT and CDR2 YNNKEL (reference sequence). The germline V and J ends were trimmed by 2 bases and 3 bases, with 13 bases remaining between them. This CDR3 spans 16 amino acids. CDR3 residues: CASSQSLRLPNEKLFF. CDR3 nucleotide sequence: TGTGCCAGCAGCCAATCTCTGAGGCTACCTAATGAAAAACTGTTTTTT.

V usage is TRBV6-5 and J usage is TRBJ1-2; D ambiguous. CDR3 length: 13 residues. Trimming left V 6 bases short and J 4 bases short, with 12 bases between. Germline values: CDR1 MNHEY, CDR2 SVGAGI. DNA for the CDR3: TGTGCCAGCAGAAAGTCGGGGATCTATGGCTACACCTTC. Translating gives CASRKSGIYGYTF.

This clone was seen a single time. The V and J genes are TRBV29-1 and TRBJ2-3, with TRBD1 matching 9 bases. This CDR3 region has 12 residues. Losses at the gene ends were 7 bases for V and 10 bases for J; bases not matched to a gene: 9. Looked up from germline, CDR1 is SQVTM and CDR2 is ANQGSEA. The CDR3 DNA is TGCAGCGCCTCCGGGACAGGGTCTGCGCAGTATTTT. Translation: CSASGTGSAQYF.

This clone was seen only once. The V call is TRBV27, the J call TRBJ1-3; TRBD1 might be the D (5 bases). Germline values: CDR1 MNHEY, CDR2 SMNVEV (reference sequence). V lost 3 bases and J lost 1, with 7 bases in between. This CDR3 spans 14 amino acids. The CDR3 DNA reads TGTGCCAGCAGTTTGGGGGGATCTGGAAACACCATATATTTT. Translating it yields CASSLGGSGNTIYF.

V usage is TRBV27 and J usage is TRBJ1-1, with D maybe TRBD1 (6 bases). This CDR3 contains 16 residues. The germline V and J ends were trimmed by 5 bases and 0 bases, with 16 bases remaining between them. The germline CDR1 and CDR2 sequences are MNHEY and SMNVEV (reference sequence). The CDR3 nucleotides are TGTGCCAGCAGTCTAACCCGGACAGCCCTGAACACTGAAGCTTTCTTT. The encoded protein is CASSLTRTALNTEAFF.

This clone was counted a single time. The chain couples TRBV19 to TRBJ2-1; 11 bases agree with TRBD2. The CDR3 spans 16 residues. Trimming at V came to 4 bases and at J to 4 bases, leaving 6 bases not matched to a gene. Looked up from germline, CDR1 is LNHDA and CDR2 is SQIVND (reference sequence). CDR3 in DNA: TGTGCCAGTAGTACGCTTAGCGGGGGGGCATACAATGAGCAGTTCTTC. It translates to CASSTLSGGAYNEQFF.

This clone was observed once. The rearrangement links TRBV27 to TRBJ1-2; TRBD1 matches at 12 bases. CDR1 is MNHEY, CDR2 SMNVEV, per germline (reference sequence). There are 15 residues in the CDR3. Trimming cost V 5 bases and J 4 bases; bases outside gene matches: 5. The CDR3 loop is CASSTGTGGLYGYTF. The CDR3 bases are TGTGCCAGCAGTACCGGGACAGGGGGCCTCTATGGCTACACCTTC.